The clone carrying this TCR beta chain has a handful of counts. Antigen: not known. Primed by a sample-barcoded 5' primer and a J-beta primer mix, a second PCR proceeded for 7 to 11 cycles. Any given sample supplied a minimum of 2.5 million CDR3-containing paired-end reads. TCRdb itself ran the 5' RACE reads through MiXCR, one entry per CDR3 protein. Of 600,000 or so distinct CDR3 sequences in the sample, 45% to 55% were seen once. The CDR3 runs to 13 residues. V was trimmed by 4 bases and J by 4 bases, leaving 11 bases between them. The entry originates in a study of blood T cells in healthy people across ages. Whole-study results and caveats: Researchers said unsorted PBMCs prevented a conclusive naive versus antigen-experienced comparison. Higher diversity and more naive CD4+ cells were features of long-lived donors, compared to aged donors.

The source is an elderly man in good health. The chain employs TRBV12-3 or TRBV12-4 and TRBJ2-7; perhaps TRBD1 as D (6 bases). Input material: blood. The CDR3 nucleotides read TGTGCCAGCAGTTATCAGGGGTTGTACGAGCAGTACTTC. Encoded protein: CASSYQGLYEQYF.